This TCR beta chain is drawn from a study of CD8+ T cells in alopecia areata (dated 2018 in TCRdb). Study-wide context: Treated patients were enrolled in an open-label pilot trial of oral tofacitinib at 5 to 10 mg twice daily for moderate-to-severe alopecia areata. To study T cell clonal expansion in alopecia areata, the researchers applied high-throughput TCRbeta sequencing to both the C3H/HeJ mouse model and human patients. immunoSEQ multiplex PCR using 35 Vbeta forward primers and 13 Jbeta reverse primers was used to amplify TCRbeta CDR3 regions. Human TCRbeta sequencing covered scalp tissue and sorted CD4+ and CD8+ peripheral blood T cells from patchy and totalis/universalis alopecia areata patients and healthy controls. Biopsies were taken from tofacitinib-treated patients at baseline and again at 4 and 24 weeks into treatment, and several of those patients also had a later scalp biopsy. Disease severity in treated patients was measured with the SALT score, which quantifies the percentage of affected scalp surface area. Patients received tofacitinib for 6 to 18 months and were then followed off drug for 6 months to check for delayed response and recurrence. RNA came from the PAXgene miRNA kit for fixed scalp, the miRNeasy kit for PBMCs, and the RNeasy kit for mouse skin. Clonality in the scalp was compared among normal scalp (n=4), patchy alopecia areata scalp (n=8), and alopecia totalis/universalis scalp (n=8).

With regard to this clone: It lacks a known antigen. Within one base of it there is no much larger clone, and no base qualities were kept.

The paper as a whole reports these results and caveats: With tofacitinib, both scalp clonality and the number of expanded CD8+ clones among the top 100 scalp clones went down significantly. Scalp TCR repertoire analysis is complicated because resident alphabeta T cells in normal human skin are also sequenced, whereas mouse skin is dominated by gammadelta T cells. Because the treated cohort was small and included a single nonresponder, larger studies are needed to assess links between baseline CD8+ expansion and response. Many expanded lesional clones persisted in scalp and blood during tofacitinib treatment, which may partly explain relapse after stopping treatment. TCR sequences shared between patients were less clear than in mice, possibly partly because of HLA diversity in the patient population. Compared with normal scalp, lesional scalp had higher clonality and more expanded CD8+ clones, particularly in alopecia totalis/universalis, a pattern that suggests antigenic drive.

Receptors were amplified or captured by the immunoSEQ multiplex PCR assay. For TCR sequencing, RNA was extracted from every sample and reverse transcribed into cDNA to serve as template. SuperScript III was used to make first-strand cDNA, primed with a 2:1 mix of oligo-dT and random hexamers. A synthetic immune receptor repertoire was used to measure amplification bias, and any remaining bias was corrected computationally. In the authors' own workflow: Raw reads were preprocessed to remove errors, and CDR3 was defined according to IMGT conventions as the region from the conserved cysteine to phenylalanine. Clonality was computed as 1 minus the Shannon entropy, with the entropy normalized by log2 of the number of productive unique TCRs. Whether scalp clones were CD4 or CD8 was inferred by matching scalp TCRbeta sequences against CD4 and CD8 repertoires sorted from blood. TCRdb stores this immuneACCESS table with in-frame sequences only. Part of the clones is absent; in the studies checked, under half of the shortfall reflects unresolved V genes, and no reason is known for the rest. Clone size and the V and J calls come from that table; the DNA yielded D and trimming. This sample has around 19,000 clones in its table, and about 60% of those were observed once. The ten largest clones represent approximately 8% of the sample.

The trim is 5 bases for V and 5 bases for J, with a gap of 12 bases between the germline ends. Per the germline V gene, SGHTA is the CDR1 and FQGNSA is the CDR2. The CDR3 runs 14 amino acids, cysteine and phenylalanine included. Just the 42-base CDR3 DNA is kept, in frame starting at base 1. The time point label, read with the paper, signifies: about 4 weeks on oral tofacitinib. In the paper's terms, the treatment or condition label means: oral pan-JAK inhibitor, 5-10 mg twice daily. Lesional scalp punch biopsies and peripheral blood were collected from alopecia areata patients. Scalp biopsies from humans were placed right away in PAXgene tissue containers for fixation.

The specimen comprised skin, sampled at week 4, from a patient treated with tofacitinib. This receptor was obtained from a human donor with alopecia areata. The V gene is TRBV7-2 and the J gene is TRBJ1-4; the D gene cannot be resolved reliably. The CDR3 protein is CASSIPGGNEKLFF. The DNA sequence follows: TGTGCCAGCAGCATCCCCGGCGGCAATGAAAAACTGTTTTTT.